This entry lists 5 T cell receptor beta chains sequenced from one sample in a study of neurological immune-mediated disorders. TCRdb reanalysed the 5' RACE reads using MiXCR and keeps one entry per CDR3 protein. The table includes 85,000 to 110,000 distinct CDR3 sequences, more than 10% detected once. Time point meaning: longitudinal time-point 3. The sequencing sample was made of PBMCs. The receptors were sampled from a female donor with HTLV-1-associated myelopathy (HAM/TSP).

This clonotype was seen many times. The rearrangement joins TRBV14 to TRBJ1-4; weak D call: TRBD1 (5 bases). V lost 3 bases to trimming and J lost 8 bases, with 16 bases between them. Looked up from germline, CDR1 is SGHDN and CDR2 is FVKESK. This CDR3 region has 15 residues. CDR3: CASSHAGTREEKLFF. The CDR3 bases are TGTGCCAGCAGCCACGCCGGGACCCGGGAGGAAAAACTGTTTTTT.

This clonotype was counted ten times or more. The genes are TRBV5-1 and TRBJ2-1; 9 nucleotides agree with TRBD1. Per germline, CDR1 SGHRS and CDR2 YFSETQ. The junction had 6 bases not matched to a gene; V was cut back by 2 bases and J by 3 bases. The CDR3 extends over 16 amino acids. The CDR3 region is CASSLTSGQGYNEQFF. The CDR3 DNA sequence: TGCGCCAGCAGCTTAACATCGGGACAGGGCTACAATGAGCAGTTCTTC.

Many counts were recorded for this clonotype. The chain recombines TRBV5-1 with TRBJ2-3; 7 bases are shared with TRBD1. The CDR3 extends over 14 amino acids. Per germline, CDR1 SGHRS and CDR2 YFSETQ. V gave up 0 bases and J gave up 5 bases; unmatched junction bases: 3. CDR3 protein: CASSLEAGGDTQYF. The CDR3 coding sequence is TGCGCCAGCAGCTTGGAGGCAGGGGGAGATACGCAGTATTTT. The full variable domain, in which reference TRBV5-1 and TRBJ2-3 provide the parts outside the CDR3, is KAGVTQTPRYLIKTRGQQVTLSCSPISGHRSVSWYQQTPGQGLQFLFEYFSETQRNKGNFPGRFSGRQFSNSRSEMNVSTLELGDSALYLCASSLEAGGDTQYFGPGTRLTVL.

This clonotype has at least ten counts. The chain carries TRBV20-1 and TRBJ1-2, with TRBD1 matching over 9 bases. The CDR3 totals 14 residues. CDR1 is DFQATT, CDR2 SNEGSKA, per germline (reference sequence). V lost 6 bases to trimming and J lost 6 bases; unmatched junction nucleotides: 11. In nucleotides, the CDR3 is TGCAGTGCAGTACAGGGGGCGCGAGGACATGGCTACACCTTC. As protein: CSAVQGARGHGYTF.

In its sample, this clonotype was seen many times. The J gene is TRBJ2-5, the V gene TRBV20-1; TRBD2 matches 7 bases. Trimming removed 1 base from V and 5 bases from J; junction bases left unmatched: 7. The CDR3 is 14 amino acids. CDR1 DFQATT and CDR2 SNEGSKA come from the germline V gene (reference sequence). The CDR3 DNA reads as TGCAGTGCTAGAGTTTGGGAGGGTGGCGAGACCCAGTACTTC. It yields the protein CSARVWEGGETQYF.